This TCR beta chain is from a study of identical twins. For this clonotype: The antigen is unknown.

After template switching added a universal primer site, the resulting cDNA carried unique molecular identifiers. TCRdb re-analysed the 5' RACE reads in MiXCR, keeping a single row per CDR3 protein. The data show approximately 1.8 million distinct CDR3 sequences, with around 33% seen just once and 0.25% to 0.3% held by the top ten. Germline loops: CDR1 MNHEY, CDR2 SVGEGT. The CDR3 is 15 residues long. V lost 4 bases, J lost 7 bases, and 6 bases stayed unmatched. Points from the study as a whole: Zero-insertion analyses could be partly confounded by invariant MAIT and iNKT cells.

The sample comprised cord blood. This TCR was recovered from a newborn girl in good health. The chain employs TRBV6-2 or TRBV6-3 and TRBJ2-1, with TRBD2 matching 11 bases. The CDR3 nucleotides read TGTGCCAGCAGTTCCCTTAGCGGGGGGGCAAATGAGCAGTTCTTC. As protein: CASSSLSGGANEQFF.